This T cell receptor beta chain derives from a study of blood T cells in healthy people across ages. Points from the study as a whole: Researchers deemed the diversity estimates from one million T cells underestimates.

The authors ran a second PCR of about 7 to 11 cycles using a sample-barcoded 5' primer and a J-beta primer mix. TCRdb ran MiXCR on the 5' RACE reads and lists one entry per CDR3 protein. The data hold 550,000 to 650,000 distinct CDR3 sequences, with about 27% observed a single time. A few counts support this clonotype. No antigen is known for it. CDR1 is SGDLS and CDR2 is YYNGEE in the germline V gene. The V and J ends lost 0 bases and 5 bases respectively, with 17 bases between them. CDR3 size: 16 residues. Donors each provided about 9.5 milliliters of peripheral blood. The same data also went into a second study, on T cells of mothers and their children.

Sequencing was performed on blood. The source of this sequence is a boy aged 2 to 9 in good health. This chain links TRBV9 with TRBJ2-5; the D gene could be TRBD1 or TRBD2 (5 bases each). The CDR3 DNA reads as TGTGCCAGCAGCGTAGCGAGCTTGGGGGTGCGGGAGACCCAGTACTTC. It encodes CASSVASLGVRETQYF.